This T cell receptor (beta chain) was obtained from a study of blood T cell repertoires in COVID-19. The CDR3 is made up of 12 amino acids. Germline V CDR1 and CDR2: SEHNR, FQNEAQ (reference sequence). Trimming pared 11 bases from V and 7 bases from J, leaving 12 bases between. Within the 2 weeks before study entry, each person in the exposed group met a COVID-19 case. Only in-frame clones appear in the TCRdb table, and some are missing; sequencing was by immunoSEQ multiplex PCR. This sample yields about 150,000 clones, of which 87% are seen a single time; 3.5% to 4.5% belongs to the top ten. This chain links TRBV7-9 with TRBJ1-6, with TRBD1 as a possible D gene (5 bases). This clonotype was obtained from a woman aged 40 to 50 who had been exposed to COVID-19. Sequenced input: PBMCs or T cells enriched from blood (not recorded which). This CDR3 is CASAGMNSPLHF. The CDR3 coding sequence is TGTGCCTCGGCAGGGATGAATTCACCCCTCCACTTT.